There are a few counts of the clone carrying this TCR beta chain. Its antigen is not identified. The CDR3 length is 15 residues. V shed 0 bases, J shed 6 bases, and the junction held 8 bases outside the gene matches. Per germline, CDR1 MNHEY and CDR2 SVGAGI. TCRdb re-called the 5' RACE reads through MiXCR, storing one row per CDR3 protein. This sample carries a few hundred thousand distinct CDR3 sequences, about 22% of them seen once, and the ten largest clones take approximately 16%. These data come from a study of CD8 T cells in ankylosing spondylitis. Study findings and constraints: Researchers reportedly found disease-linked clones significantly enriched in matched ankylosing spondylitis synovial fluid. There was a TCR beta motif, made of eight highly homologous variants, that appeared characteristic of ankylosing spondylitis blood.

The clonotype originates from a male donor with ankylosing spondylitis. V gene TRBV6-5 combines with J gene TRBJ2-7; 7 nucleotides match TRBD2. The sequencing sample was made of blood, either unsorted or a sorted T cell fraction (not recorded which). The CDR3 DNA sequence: TGTGCCAGCAGTTACTCGGGGGGGACTATACTCGAGCAGTACTTC. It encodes CASSYSGGTILEQYF.